This T cell receptor (beta chain) is from a study of shared clonotypes between healthy human individuals. The CDR3 has 15 residues. Germline CDR1 and CDR2: SGHTA and FQGNSA. V lost 0 bases to trimming and J lost 4 bases; unmatched junction nucleotides: 4. The data were produced by immunoSEQ multiplex PCR, yet TCRdb's version contains in-frame clones alone and is incomplete. The table records about 700,000 clones, about 74% of them present only once. The receptor was isolated from a woman in her 30s in good health. The chain has TRBV7-2 and TRBJ2-7, with TRBD2 identical over 9 bases. Sequencing was performed on memory CD4+ T cells sorted from blood. Subset meaning: CD45RA-negative fraction. As DNA, the CDR3 is TGTGCCAGCAGCTTAGCCCACGCGGGAGGGTACGAGCAGTACTTC. Translating gives CASSLAHAGGYEQYF.